This passage covers 28 T cell receptor beta chains from one sample sequenced in a study of blood T cell repertoires in COVID-19. Sequenced by immunoSEQ multiplex PCR; TCRdb stores in-frame clones only, minus some. The sample consists of under 350,000 clones, roughly 86% of them appearing once. Sequencing was performed on PBMCs or T cells enriched from blood (not recorded which). The receptor source for this set is a woman younger than 35 who had recovered from COVID-19.

The V and J genes are TRBV28 and TRBJ2-7, with 8 bases aligning to TRBD2. In germline, CDR1 is MDHEN, CDR2 SYDVKM. The CDR3 is 15 residues long. Trimming at V came to 6 bases and at J to 1 base, leaving 8 bases not matched to a gene. CDR3 DNA sequence: TGTGCCAGCAGCGTCACCGGGGGGGGTTCCTACGAGCAGTACTTC. It codes for CASSVTGGGSYEQYF. The full variable domain, rest sourced from reference TRBV28 and TRBJ2-7, is DVKVTQSSRYLVKRTGEKVFLECVQDMDHENMFWYRQDPGLGLRLIYFSYDVKMKEKGDIPEGYSVSREKKERFSLILESASTNQTSMYLCASSVTGGGSYEQYFGPGTRLTVT.

The V call is TRBV10-3, the J call TRBJ2-7, with 10 bases lining up with TRBD1. Germline assignment: CDR1 ENHRY and CDR2 SYGVKD. The CDR3 totals 15 residues. V lost 5 bases to trimming and J lost 9 bases; unmatched junction nucleotides: 13. The CDR3 loop is CAISPGTGEVSGQYF. The CDR3 region has the DNA TGTGCCATCAGTCCGGGGACAGGGGAGGTATCCGGGCAGTACTTC.

The chain recombines TRBV30 with TRBJ2-7; maybe TRBD2 (7 bases). Trimming removed 0 bases at V and 2 bases at J, with 8 bases between. Germline V gene data show CDR1 as GTSNPN and CDR2 as SVGIG (reference sequence). This CDR3 has 13 amino acids. CDR3 bases: TGTGCCTGGAGTGTGGGGGGGCCCTACGAGCAGTACTTC. Its translation is CAWSVGGPYEQYF.

The table lists this clone with a count of one. The chain joins TRBV10-3 to TRBJ2-1; 8 bases map to TRBD1. CDR1 and CDR2 from the germline V gene are ENHRY and SYGVKD. CDR3 size: 15 residues. V was clipped by 2 bases and J by 8 bases; unmatched bases: 8. The CDR3 here is CAISEGWTGNDEQFF. The DNA for the CDR3 is TGTGCCATCAGTGAGGGGTGGACAGGGAATGATGAGCAGTTCTTC.

V usage is TRBV27 and J usage is TRBJ2-1, with TRBD1 matching over 9 bases. The J segment lost 8 bases and the V segment lost 6 bases, leaving 8 bases of the junction unmatched. The CDR3 contains 14 residues. Germline loops: CDR1 MNHEY, CDR2 SMNVEV (reference sequence). The CDR3 region has the DNA TGTGCCAGCAGCCGGGACAGGGAGTTCGATGAGCAGTTCTTC. It specifies CASSRDREFDEQFF.

The chain employs TRBV4-1 and TRBJ1-2; a possible D gene is TRBD1 (5 bases). V shed 1 base and J shed 3 bases, with 12 bases lying between them. The CDR3 contains 15 residues. Germline V CDR1 and CDR2: MGHRA, YSYEKL. CDR3 loop: CASSQVQGEDYGYTF. The CDR3 DNA sequence: TGCGCCAGCAGCCAAGTCCAAGGGGAGGACTATGGCTACACCTTC.

This chain uses TRBV5-6 with TRBJ1-1; 8 bases match TRBD1. This CDR3 comprises 14 residues. Germline loops: CDR1 SGHDT, CDR2 YYEEEE. The V and J ends lost 3 bases and 4 bases, in that order; junction bases with no gene match: 5. The chain's CDR3 is CASSSRGRITEAFF. CDR3 nucleotides: TGTGCCAGCAGCTCCAGGGGGCGTATCACTGAAGCTTTCTTT.

J is TRBJ2-7 and V is TRBV6-5; D gene ambiguous. This CDR3 has 15 residues. Germline V lookup: CDR1 MNHEY, CDR2 SVGAGI. V was cut by 0 bases and J by 0 bases, with 9 bases left in between. The CDR3 loop is CASSYSSLLSYEQYF. Written as DNA, the CDR3 is TGTGCCAGCAGTTACTCGTCACTCCTCTCCTACGAGCAGTACTTC.

This rearrangement joins TRBV9 to TRBJ1-5; 8 bases are shared with TRBD1. In germline, CDR1 is SGDLS, CDR2 YYNGEE. The CDR3 covers 15 residues. V lost 4 bases and J lost 3; bases outside the gene matches: 6. CDR3 protein: CASSLQGGTNQPQHF. The CDR3 DNA reads as TGTGCCAGCAGCTTACAGGGGGGGACCAATCAGCCCCAGCATTTT.

V usage is TRBV5-8 and J usage is TRBJ2-1, with TRBD2 identical over 7 bases. There are 15 residues in the CDR3. Germline loops: CDR1 SGHTS, CDR2 YDEGEE. Unmatched junction bases numbered 11, after V lost 7 bases and J lost 4 bases. CDR3 DNA: TGTGCCAGCTCCTCCGGGACTACAAATTACAATGAGCAGTTCTTC. This codes for CASSSGTTNYNEQFF.

This clone was counted a few times. This chain uses TRBV27 with TRBJ2-7; D not resolved. The CDR3 has 11 residues. The germline V gene encodes CDR1 MNHEY and CDR2 SMNVEV (reference sequence). V dropped 7 bases and J dropped 6 bases, with 10 bases sitting between them. The CDR3 reads CASKQTGEQYF. The CDR3 DNA follows: TGTGCCAGCAAGCAGACGGGCGAGCAGTACTTC.

The gene calls are TRBV7-2 and TRBJ2-7; 8 bases align to TRBD2. Germline CDR1 is SGHTA and CDR2 is FQGNSA. The CDR3 is 15 amino acids. The J segment lost 2 bases and the V segment lost 5 bases, leaving 8 bases of the junction unmatched. CDR3 amino acids: CASSVSSGPTYEQYF. The CDR3 coding sequence is TGTGCCAGCAGCGTCTCTAGCGGGCCCACCTACGAGCAGTACTTC.

The J gene is TRBJ1-5, the V gene TRBV29-1, with TRBD1 matching 7 bases. The CDR3 consists of 16 residues. Germline V lookup: CDR1 SQVTM, CDR2 ANQGSEA. CDR3 residues: CILNRGPGNSNQPQHF. The CDR3 nucleotides are TGCATCCTTAATAGGGGGCCGGGGAATAGCAATCAGCCCCAGCATTTT. Full variable domain (remainder filled in from reference TRBV29-1 and TRBJ1-5): SAVISQKPSRDICQRGTSLTIQCQVDSQVTMMFWYRQQPGQSLTLIATANQGSEATYESGFVIDKFPISRPNLTFSTLTVSNMSPEDSSIYLCILNRGPGNSNQPQHFGDGTRLSIL.

The chain combines TRBV15 with TRBJ1-5; D is uncertain. This CDR3 is 13 amino acids long. The germline V and J ends were trimmed by 3 bases and 5 bases, with 8 bases remaining between them. Germline V lookup: CDR1 LNHNV, CDR2 YYDKDF (reference sequence). CDR3 DNA sequence: TGTGCCACCAGCAGCCGGGATTATCAGCCCCAGCATTTT. Protein product: CATSSRDYQPQHF. Using reference TRBV15 and TRBJ1-5 for the parts outside the CDR3, the full variable domain is DAMVIQNPRYQVTQFGKPVTLSCSQTLNHNVMYWYQQKSSQAPKLLFHYYDKDFNNEADTPDNFQSRRPNTSFCFLDIRSPGLGDTAMYLCATSSRDYQPQHFGDGTRLSIL.

The V call is TRBV19, the J call TRBJ1-5, with D unresolved. V was clipped by 7 bases and J by 4 bases, with 14 bases between them. This CDR3 spans 14 amino acids. Germline V gene sequence: CDR1 LNHDA, CDR2 SQIVND (reference sequence). CDR3 nucleotide sequence: TGTGCCAGTATTAATGGAGGGTCGAATCAGCCCCAGCATTTT. It codes for CASINGGSNQPQHF.

The V and J genes are TRBV5-1 and TRBJ2-7; 9 bases are a match to TRBD2. From germline, CDR1 is SGHRS and CDR2 YFSETQ. The CDR3 contains 18 residues. V trimming: 0 bases; J trimming: 3 bases; junction bases outside the gene matches: 13. The CDR3 DNA is TGCGCCAGCAGCTTGGGGGCTAGCGGGGCGACCACCCTCTACGAGCAGTACTTC. Translated: CASSLGASGATTLYEQYF.

The chain links TRBV7-9 to TRBJ2-7; TRBD2 is a possible D gene (6 bases). Germline-derived CDR1 and CDR2 are SEHNR and FQNEAQ (reference sequence). Trimming stripped 8 bases from V and 5 bases from J, with 16 bases between. This CDR3 comprises 13 residues. The CDR3 coding sequence is TGTGCCAGCTCCCGGGGCGGGGAGAACGAGCAGTACTTC. Amino acids: CASSRGGENEQYF.

Only one count was recorded for this clone. The chain joins TRBV30 to TRBJ2-3; D unclear. The V and J ends lost 5 bases and 4 bases respectively, with 10 bases between them. This CDR3 region has 12 residues. Germline V gene sequence: CDR1 GTSNPN, CDR2 SVGIG (reference sequence). CDR3 bases: TGTGCCTGGTGGGTTGCGGCAGATACGCAGTATTTT. As protein: CAWWVAADTQYF.

V usage is TRBV7-2 and J usage is TRBJ2-3; tentative D call: TRBD1 (8 bases). V was cut by 5 bases and J by 2 bases, with 20 bases left in between. This CDR3 is built from 17 residues. Germline V CDR1 and CDR2: SGHTA, FQGNSA. For the CDR3, the DNA is TGTGCCAGCAGCCTAGTCGGAGCGGGACAGGTCACAGATACGCAGTATTTT. Translation gives CASSLVGAGQVTDTQYF.

The rearrangement joins TRBV6-2 or TRBV6-3 to TRBJ1-3; D might be TRBD1 (6 bases). Germline assignment: CDR1 MNHEY and CDR2 SVGEGT. The V and J ends lost 7 bases and 4 bases respectively, with 20 bases between them. The CDR3 runs to 16 residues. The chain's CDR3 is CASTPARGGRGNTIYF. CDR3 bases: TGTGCCAGCACCCCGGCGAGGGGGGGCCGAGGAAACACCATATATTTT.

The CDR3 DNA reads TGTGCCAGCAGCTTAGATCTATTTACTAGCTTCTCCTACAATGAGCAGTTCTTC. Translated: CASSLDLFTSFSYNEQFF. The chain uses TRBV11-3 and TRBJ2-1; tentative D call: TRBD2 (6 bases). CDR1 and CDR2 from the germline V gene are SGHNT and YENEEA. The CDR3 length is 18 residues. V lost 0 bases to trimming and J lost 0 bases, with 15 bases between them.

The chain uses TRBV5-1 and TRBJ2-2, with 9 bases that match TRBD1. Germline loops: CDR1 SGHRS, CDR2 YFSETQ. V shed 4 bases, J shed 7 bases, and the junction held 11 bases outside the gene matches. The CDR3 runs 16 residues. CDR3 sequence reads: CASSLIRDRAVGELFF. The CDR3 bases are TGCGCCAGCAGCCTCATCCGGGACAGGGCGGTCGGGGAGCTGTTTTTT.

The CDR3 region has the DNA TGTGCCAGCAGCTTGGACAACTACTACGAGCAGTACTTC. The encoded protein is CASSLDNYYEQYF. V and J are TRBV5-4 and TRBJ2-7, with unresolved D. Germline V gene lookup returns CDR1 SGHNT and CDR2 YYREEE (reference sequence). V was shortened by 0 bases and J by 3 bases, with 7 bases between the two germline ends. The CDR3 covers 13 residues.

The V call is TRBV2, the J call TRBJ2-3, with D tentatively TRBD2 (5 bases). The ends were cut back, 6 bases at V and 2 bases at J, with 6 bases in the middle. Per the germline V gene, CDR1 is SNHLY and CDR2 is FYNNEI. CDR3 size: 12 residues. CDR3 bases: TGTGCCAGCAGAGCGGTCACAGATACGCAGTATTTT. Translating gives CASRAVTDTQYF.

This clone appeared once. The J gene is TRBJ2-5, the V gene TRBV12-2; whether TRBD2, the table's D call, matches the DNA was not checked. TRBV12-2 constitutes a pseudogene. This CDR3 spans 16 amino acids. CDR3 sequence reads: CASRPGLAGAQETQYF. Written as DNA, the CDR3 is TGTGCAAGTCGCCCGGGACTAGCGGGTGCACAAGAGACCCAGTACTTC.

The rearrangement joins TRBV4-1 to TRBJ1-4, with 7 bases lining up with TRBD1. The germline V gene encodes CDR1 MGHRA and CDR2 YSYEKL. The trim removed 4 bases at V and 1 base at J, leaving 18 bases unmatched. The CDR3 contains 20 residues. The CDR3 loop is CASSRPASDRIGVTNEKLFF. The CDR3 nucleotides are TGCGCCAGCAGCCGCCCCGCCTCGGACAGGATAGGGGTAACTAATGAAAAACTGTTTTTT.

The chain recombines TRBV9 with TRBJ2-3; a weak D match, TRBD1 (7 bases). The CDR3 has 15 residues. CDR1 and CDR2 from the germline V gene are SGDLS and YYNGEE. The V gene lost 2 bases and the J gene lost 6 bases, with 16 bases spanning the gap. The CDR3 reads CASSVGTVRGDTQYF. The CDR3 DNA sequence: TGTGCCAGCAGCGTCGGGACAGTCCGGGGGGATACGCAGTATTTT.

This clone has at least ten counts. The J gene is TRBJ2-1, the V gene TRBV5-6; 15 bases agree with TRBD2. This CDR3 spans 19 amino acids. With 4 bases clipped from V and 4 bases from J, the junction kept 12 bases outside the gene matches. CDR1 is SGHDT, CDR2 YYEEEE, per germline. CDR3 protein: CASSVVVGLAGGIYNEQFF. CDR3 DNA sequence: TGTGCCAGCAGCGTGGTGGTGGGACTAGCGGGGGGAATTTACAATGAGCAGTTCTTC.